A selection of T cell receptor beta chains follows, all from one sample in a study of sequential checkpoint blockade in melanoma. This table comes from immunoSEQ multiplex PCR, and its TCRdb copy is limited to in-frame clones, with some not included. Here the sample spans under 40,000 clones, roughly 90% being singletons. Sequences were derived from CD8+ T cells sorted from blood (inferred from file names), sampled from a patient given nivolumab and ipilimumab in sequence. The receptors originated from a human donor with melanoma. Both conserved end residues are part of each CDR3. Fields, in order: D gene, V gene, clone size, J gene, CDR3 protein, CDR3 DNA. The D gene is left open where the match is weak. The size of a clone is reported for some rows only, either as once, few or many, or as a class for expanded clones.

NA	TRBV27	NA	TRBJ2-7	CASSLLGGAAEQYF	TGTGCCAGTAGTTTGCTGGGGGGGGCCGCCGAGCAGTACTTC
NA	TRBV28	NA	TRBJ2-7	CASSFGSGLYEQYF	TGTGCCAGCAGTTTTGGGAGCGGCCTCTACGAGCAGTACTTC
NA	TRBV5-4	NA	TRBJ2-7	CASSVLQGYEQYF	TGTGCCAGCAGCGTGCTGCAGGGCTACGAGCAGTACTTC
NA	TRBV27	NA	TRBJ2-1	CASSIWTNSYNEQFF	TGTGCCAGCAGTATATGGACAAACTCCTACAATGAGCAGTTCTTC
NA	TRBV6-5	NA	TRBJ1-5	CASSPLRPQHF	TGTGCCAGCAGTCCTCTTCGGCCCCAGCATTTT
TRBD1	TRBV10-1	NA	TRBJ2-1	CASSEGTGVVQFF	TGCGCCAGCAGTGAGGGGACAGGGGTGGTGCAGTTCTTC
NA	TRBV7-9	NA	TRBJ2-5	CASSLEVAPGRRGTQYF	TGTGCCAGCAGCTTAGAAGTGGCCCCAGGCCGTAGGGGGACCCAGTACTTC
NA	TRBV5-4	NA	TRBJ2-7	CASSLGAGTAGEQYF	TGTGCCAGCAGCTTGGGCGCGGGGACGGCCGGCGAGCAGTACTTC
NA	TRBV4-2	NA	TRBJ2-5	CASSTHLGSDQETQYF	TGTGCCAGCAGCACCCACTTGGGTAGCGACCAAGAGACCCAGTACTTC
TRBD1	TRBV5-6	NA	TRBJ2-7	CASKWTGTYEQYF	TGTGCCAGCAAATGGACAGGGACCTACGAGCAGTACTTC
NA	TRBV21-1	NA	TRBJ2-1	CASSKGEAGGMNEQFF	TGTGCCAGCAGCAAAGGGGAGGCAGGGGGCATGAATGAGCAGTTCTTC
TRBD2	TRBV28	few	TRBJ2-7	CASSSSGLASEQYF	TGTGCCAGCAGTTCCTCCGGACTAGCTAGCGAGCAGTACTTC
NA	TRBV5-1	NA	TRBJ1-1	CASSFTGNTEAFF	TGCGCCAGCAGCTTCACAGGGAACACTGAAGCTTTCTTT
NA	TRBV28	once	TRBJ1-2	CASSFPREVRNGYTF	TGTGCCAGCAGTTTTCCCAGGGAAGTTAGGAATGGCTACACCTTC
NA	TRBV6-5	NA	TRBJ2-7	CASAGTASSYEQYF	TGTGCCTCCGCGGGGACGGCAAGCTCCTACGAGCAGTACTTC
TRBD1	TRBV5-6	NA	TRBJ2-1	CASSFRQGPYNEQFF	TGTGCCAGCAGCTTTCGACAGGGACCATACAATGAGCAGTTCTTC
NA	TRBV4-2	medium-sized	TRBJ2-6	CASSLPGTSGANVLTF	TGTGCCAGCAGCCTTCCGGGGACATCTGGGGCCAACGTCCTGACTTTC
TRBD2	TRBV9	NA	TRBJ2-1	CASSVYGSGGAIDEQFF	TGTGCCAGCAGCGTATATGGGAGCGGGGGGGCTATCGATGAGCAGTTCTTC
NA	TRBV11-2	NA	TRBJ2-7	CASSFTGGPYEQYF	TGTGCCAGCAGCTTTACGGGGGGCCCGTACGAGCAGTACTTC
NA	TRBV7-6	few	TRBJ1-2	CASSFYNVGYTF	TGTGCCAGCAGCTTTTACAACGTTGGCTACACCTTC
TRBD1	TRBV10-3	NA	TRBJ2-3	CAIRRTGSTDTQYF	TGTGCCATCAGGAGGACAGGGAGTACAGATACGCAGTATTTT
TRBD1	TRBV7-9	NA	TRBJ1-2	CASSFSGQGAYGYTF	TGTGCCAGCAGCTTCTCGGGACAGGGGGCCTATGGCTACACCTTC
TRBD1	TRBV10-1	once	TRBJ2-3	CASSEPGQGTDTQYF	TGCGCCAGCAGTGAGCCGGGACAGGGCACAGATACGCAGTATTTT
TRBD2	TRBV28	NA	TRBJ2-1	CASSFRREGSYNEQFF	TGTGCCAGCAGTTTCAGGCGGGAGGGCTCCTACAATGAGCAGTTCTTC
TRBD2	TRBV10-3	NA	TRBJ2-5	CAISEPPSGSGFETQYF	TGTGCCATCAGTGAGCCCCCTAGCGGGTCGGGCTTCGAGACCCAGTACTTC
TRBD2	TRBV2	NA	TRBJ2-1	CASSEPRTSGSSHEQFF	TGTGCCAGCAGTGAACCTCGGACTAGCGGGAGTTCCCATGAGCAGTTCTTC
TRBD1	TRBV27	NA	TRBJ2-7	CASSPVGQGYEQYF	TGTGCCAGCAGTCCAGTAGGACAGGGCTACGAGCAGTACTTC
NA	TRBV6-5	NA	TRBJ2-3	CASSPTSHGTDTQYF	TGTGCCAGCAGTCCCACGTCACATGGCACAGATACGCAGTATTTT
NA	TRBV4-3	NA	TRBJ2-3	CASSQDFRGWDTQYF	TGCGCCAGCAGTCAAGACTTCCGCGGGTGGGATACGCAGTATTTT
NA	TRBV27	NA	TRBJ2-3	CASSLYFTTDTQYF	TGTGCCAGCAGTTTGTACTTTACCACAGATACGCAGTATTTT
NA	TRBV4-1	few	TRBJ2-3	CASSGRLPAGTDTQYF	TGCGCCAGCAGCGGCAGACTCCCGGCTGGCACAGATACGCAGTATTTT
NA	TRBV2	NA	TRBJ2-3	CASKGDTQYF	TGTGCCAGCAAGGGGGATACGCAGTATTTT
NA	TRBV27	NA	TRBJ2-1	CASSRPGAGDYNEQFF	TGTGCCAGCAGTCGCCCAGGGGCGGGGGACTACAATGAGCAGTTCTTC
TRBD2	TRBV7-6	NA	TRBJ2-1	CASSLGLAGVWQFF	TGTGCCAGCAGCTTAGGACTAGCGGGGGTTTGGCAGTTCTTC
TRBD1	TRBV4-3	once	TRBJ2-7	CASSQGQTGYEQYF	TGCGCCAGCAGCCAGGGACAGACTGGCTACGAGCAGTACTTC
NA	TRBV5-1	NA	TRBJ2-7	CASSSRADYEQYF	TGCGCCAGCAGCTCCCGAGCCGACTACGAGCAGTACTTC
TRBD1	TRBV6-5	NA	TRBJ2-7	CASSYSGQGWEQYF	TGTGCCAGCAGTTACTCAGGACAGGGGTGGGAGCAGTACTTC
NA	TRBV10-3	NA	TRBJ2-3	CAISEATTDTQYF	TGTGCCATCAGTGAGGCTACGACAGATACGCAGTATTTT
NA	TRBV5-1	NA	TRBJ2-4	CASSLTGLLGNIQYF	TGCGCCAGCAGCTTGACGGGGTTACTAGGAAACATTCAGTACTTC
NA	TRBV18	NA	TRBJ2-1	CASSPPAGPYNEQFF	TGTGCCAGCTCACCACCGGCAGGGCCCTACAATGAGCAGTTCTTC
NA	TRBV6-6	NA	TRBJ2-7	CASSYLRGYEQYF	TGTGCCAGCAGTTACCTTCGGGGATACGAGCAGTACTTC
NA	TRBV27	NA	TRBJ2-2	CASSWQGGRIGELFF	TGTGCCAGCAGTTGGCAGGGAGGTCGTATCGGGGAGCTGTTTTTT
NA	TRBV7-9	NA	TRBJ2-7	CASSTLAFEQYF	TGTGCCAGCAGCACTCTAGCGTTTGAGCAGTACTTC
TRBD1	TRBV19	NA	TRBJ1-5	CASSTWDRHNQPQHF	TGTGCCAGTAGCACCTGGGACAGACACAATCAGCCCCAGCATTTT
TRBD1	TRBV7-6	NA	TRBJ1-4	CASSLAQQGIGEKLFF	TGTGCCAGCAGCTTAGCGCAACAGGGGATTGGCGAAAAACTGTTTTTT
TRBD1	TRBV6-1	NA	TRBJ1-5	CASSDWTGYQPQHF	TGTGCCAGCAGTGACTGGACAGGGTATCAGCCCCAGCATTTT
TRBD1	TRBV5-5	NA	TRBJ1-5	CASSRTGTGVQPQHF	TGTGCCAGCAGCAGAACCGGGACAGGGGTTCAGCCCCAGCATTTT
NA	TRBV6-5	once	TRBJ2-7	CASSYSSGSYEQYF	TGTGCCAGCAGTTACTCTAGCGGAAGCTACGAGCAGTACTTC
TRBD1	TRBV4-2	NA	TRBJ2-3	CASSPLGQGDTQYF	TGTGCCAGCAGCCCTCTCGGACAGGGGGATACGCAGTATTTT
NA	TRBV27	NA	TRBJ2-2	CASSSIGDTGELFF	TGTGCCAGCAGTTCCATAGGGGACACCGGGGAGCTGTTTTTT
NA	TRBV6-5	once	TRBJ2-7	CASSYSETVSYEQYF	TGTGCCAGCAGTTACTCGGAGACAGTCTCCTACGAGCAGTACTTC
TRBD2	TRBV27	NA	TRBJ2-1	CASSQLAGIYNEQFF	TGTGCCAGCAGTCAGCTAGCGGGGATATACAATGAGCAGTTCTTC
NA	TRBV27	once	TRBJ1-5	CASRHGNQPQHF	TGTGCCAGCAGGCACGGGAATCAGCCCCAGCATTTT
TRBD1	TRBV5-1	NA	TRBJ2-7	CASSLGQGVTYEQYF	TGCGCCAGCAGCTTGGGACAGGGGGTTACATACGAGCAGTACTTC
TRBD1	TRBV27	NA	TRBJ2-7	CASSLSGTGRAEQYF	TGTGCCAGCAGTTTAAGTGGGACAGGGCGGGCCGAGCAGTACTTC